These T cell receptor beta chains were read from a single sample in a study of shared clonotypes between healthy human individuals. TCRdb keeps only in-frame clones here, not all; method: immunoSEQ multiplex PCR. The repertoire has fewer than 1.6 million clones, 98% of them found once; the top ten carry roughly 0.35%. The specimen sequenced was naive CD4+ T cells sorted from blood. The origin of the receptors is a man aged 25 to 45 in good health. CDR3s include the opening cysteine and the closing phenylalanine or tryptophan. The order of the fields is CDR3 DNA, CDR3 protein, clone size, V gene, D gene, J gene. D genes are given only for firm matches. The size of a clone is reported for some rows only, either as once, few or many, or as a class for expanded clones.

TGTGCCAGCAGTCCCGGGACCTACGAGCAGTACTTC | CASSPGTYEQYF | - | TRBV27 | - | TRBJ2-7
TGTGCCAGCTCACCAGTAGGCGAGGAGACCCAGTACTTC | CASSPVGEETQYF | once | TRBV18 | - | TRBJ2-5
TGTGCAAGTCGCTTAGACGGGGGCGCCGACAATGAGCAGTTCTTC | CASRLDGGADNEQFF | - | TRBV12-2 | - | TRBJ2-1
TGTGCCAGCAGGCCCGGGGGGAGTTATGGCTACACCTTC | CASRPGGSYGYTF | - | TRBV27 | - | TRBJ1-2
TGTGCCAGCAGCTTAAAGGTTGGGGCTTTCTTT | CASSLKVGAFF | - | TRBV7-9 | - | TRBJ1-1
TGTGCCAGCAGTTTGACATCCTACGAGCAGTACTTC | CASSLTSYEQYF | - | TRBV28 | - | TRBJ2-7
TGCGCCAGCAGTGACAATGATAATCAGCCCCAGCATTTT | CASSDNDNQPQHF | - | TRBV10-2 | - | TRBJ1-5
TGTGCCAGCAGCCCAGCGGGATTCTCCTACAATGAGCAGTTCTTC | CASSPAGFSYNEQFF | - | TRBV11-2 | TRBD2 | TRBJ2-1
TGTGCCATCAGTGCTCCAGGATTGAACTACGAGCAGTACTTC | CAISAPGLNYEQYF | - | TRBV10-3 | - | TRBJ2-7
TGTGCCAGCAGCTTAGGCGCGTGGAGAAATGGGGGTACGCAGTATTTT | CASSLGAWRNGGTQYF | - | TRBV7-9 | - | TRBJ2-3
TGTGCCAGCGGACCGGACAGGGGGGGAACCGGGGAGCTGTTTTTT | CASGPDRGGTGELFF | - | TRBV2 | TRBD1 | TRBJ2-2
TGTGCCAGCAGCTTACGGGGCCTGAACAATGAGCAGTTCTTC | CASSLRGLNNEQFF | - | TRBV7-9 | - | TRBJ2-1
TGTGCCAGCTCACTGCCCCCGGGACTAGACAATGAGCAGTTCTTC | CASSLPPGLDNEQFF | - | TRBV18 | TRBD2 | TRBJ2-1
TGTGCCACCAGCAGGGGGGTTCCCTACGAGCAGTACTTC | CATSRGVPYEQYF | - | TRBV15 | - | TRBJ2-7
TGTGCCAGCAGTGGGGACAGGGCCTACGAGCAGTACTTC | CASSGDRAYEQYF | - | TRBV2 | TRBD1 | TRBJ2-7
TGTGCCACCGGCGACAGAACTGGAAACACCATATATTTT | CATGDRTGNTIYF | - | TRBV19 | - | TRBJ1-3
TGTGCCAGCAGCTTAGAACCCCGGGACTACTACGAGCAGTACTTC | CASSLEPRDYYEQYF | - | TRBV7-6 | TRBD2 | TRBJ2-7
TGTGCCAGCAGTTTCGACAGGGCTAGCTACACCTTC | CASSFDRASYTF | - | TRBV6-5 | TRBD1 | TRBJ1-2
TGTGCCAGCTCACCCCAGGGTGGGTCGACTAATGAAAAACTGTTTTTT | CASSPQGGSTNEKLFF | - | TRBV18 | - | TRBJ1-4
TGTGCCAGCAGCGTAGGCTCCCCTGATACGCAGTATTTT | CASSVGSPDTQYF | - | TRBV9 | - | TRBJ2-3
TGTGCCAGCAGTTACGGGACAGCGAGTCGCTTC | CASSYGTASRF | - | TRBV28 | TRBD1 | TRBJ1-2
TGTGCCAGCAGTGAAGCCTTGTCCCGATTTACTTTCGAAAAAAAGGACGAGCAGTACTTC | CASSEALSRFTFEKKDEQYF | - | TRBV6-1 | - | TRBJ2-7
TGTGCTAGTGGTTTGGACGAACCAGACAGGGGGCGCGGAATGGGCACTGAAGCTTTCTTT | CASGLDEPDRGRGMGTEAFF | - | TRBV12-5 | TRBD1 | TRBJ1-1
TGTGCCAGCAGCCTACTAGCATACGGCACAGATACGCAGTATTTT | CASSLLAYGTDTQYF | - | TRBV5-5 | - | TRBJ2-3
TGTGCCAGCAGTTATGAACAGACGGACACTGAAGCTTTCTTT | CASSYEQTDTEAFF | - | TRBV6-5 | - | TRBJ1-1
TGCGCCAGCAGCCGACAGGGCAATGAGCAGTTCTTC | CASSRQGNEQFF | - | TRBV5-1 | TRBD1 | TRBJ2-1
TGTGCCAGCAGCTTGGCGATGCGGGAGGGCTACAATGAGCAGTTCTTC | CASSLAMREGYNEQFF | - | TRBV5-6 | TRBD2 | TRBJ2-1
TGTGCCAGCAGCTCTTACTTCGATACGCAGTATTTT | CASSSYFDTQYF | - | TRBV7-6 | - | TRBJ2-3
TGTGCCAGCAGACACCGACAGACCAGCTATGGCTACACCTTC | CASRHRQTSYGYTF | - | TRBV28 | - | TRBJ1-2
TGTGCTAGTGGTTTGGTCGTAGCGGGAGGGCTGGCCGGGGAGCTGTTTTTT | CASGLVVAGGLAGELFF | - | TRBV12-5 | TRBD2 | TRBJ2-2
TGTGCCAGCAGCCCTCCTCCGAACACCGGGGAGCTGTTTTTT | CASSPPPNTGELFF | - | TRBV28 | - | TRBJ2-2
TGTGCCAGAGGCCTAGCGGGCACCTACGAGCAGTACTTC | CARGLAGTYEQYF | - | TRBV5-3 | TRBD2 | TRBJ2-7
TGTGCCAGCAATTCCGGGACAGGGGTGTATACGCAGTATTTT | CASNSGTGVYTQYF | - | TRBV6-5 | TRBD1 | TRBJ2-3
TGCGCCAGCAGCACACCAAGGACTAGCAGATACGAGCAGTACTTC | CASSTPRTSRYEQYF | - | TRBV5-1 | TRBD2 | TRBJ2-7
TGTGCCAGCAGTCAAAGGGCTGGCTACACCTTC | CASSQRAGYTF | - | TRBV6-1 | - | TRBJ1-2
TGTGCCAGCAGCCCGTCCGGGACAGAGAATGAAAAACTGTTTTTT | CASSPSGTENEKLFF | - | TRBV5-4 | TRBD1 | TRBJ1-4
TGTGCCAGCAGCTTAGAAGCGAACAATGAGCAGTTCTTC | CASSLEANNEQFF | - | TRBV7-2 | - | TRBJ2-1
TGTGCCAGCAGGCCGGGGCACCGGGCTGAGCAGTTCTTC | CASRPGHRAEQFF | - | TRBV28 | - | TRBJ2-1
TGCGCCAGATTACTAGCGGGAGGCTACGAGCAGTACTTC | CARLLAGGYEQYF | once | TRBV23-1 | TRBD2 | TRBJ2-7
TGTGCCAGCTCGACTAGCGGGAGGGCCAATGAGCAGTTCTTC | CASSTSGRANEQFF | - | TRBV25-1 | TRBD2 | TRBJ2-1
TGTGCCACCCGGGACTTATCCTACGAGCAGTACTTC | CATRDLSYEQYF | - | TRBV10-3 | - | TRBJ2-7
TGTGCCAGCAGCTTGGGGCGGGACACCTATCAGCCCCAGCATTTT | CASSLGRDTYQPQHF | - | TRBV13 | - | TRBJ1-5
TGTGCCAGCTCACCTCCTCTTCGGCTCGGTAGCACAGATACGCAGTATTTT | CASSPPLRLGSTDTQYF | - | TRBV18 | - | TRBJ2-3
TGCGCCAGCAGCTTGTTCGGACAGGGAGATGAAAAACTGTTTTTT | CASSLFGQGDEKLFF | - | TRBV5-1 | TRBD1 | TRBJ1-4
TGTGCCAGCAGTTTAGCGGGGGACAAACTGGCCGGGGAGCTGTTTTTT | CASSLAGDKLAGELFF | - | TRBV28 | - | TRBJ2-2
TGTGCCAGCAGCTTAGGCGGCTGGACAGCTAATCAGCCCCAGCATTTT | CASSLGGWTANQPQHF | - | TRBV27 | - | TRBJ1-5
TGTGCCACCAGCAGGACAAAAGAGACCCAGTACTTC | CATSRTKETQYF | - | TRBV15 | - | TRBJ2-5
TGTGCCAGCTCACCACTGCGCCTAGCGGGAACGAACACCGGGGAGCTGTTTTTT | CASSPLRLAGTNTGELFF | - | TRBV18 | TRBD2 | TRBJ2-2
TGTGCCAGCAGCTTAGTGACCGGATCCAATCAGCCCCAGCATTTT | CASSLVTGSNQPQHF | - | TRBV7-2 | - | TRBJ1-5
TGCAGCGTTCGACTGATGAACACTGAAGCTTTCTTT | CSVRLMNTEAFF | - | TRBV29-1 | - | TRBJ1-1
TGCGCCAGCAGCTTTAACTTCAATGAGCAGTTCTTC | CASSFNFNEQFF | - | TRBV5-1 | - | TRBJ2-1
TGCGCCAGCAGCCAAGGAGCGGACGGGGAGCTGTTTTTT | CASSQGADGELFF | once | TRBV4-1 | - | TRBJ2-2
TGTGCCAGTAGTATCACAGTCCCTCCGCCCCAGCATTTT | CASSITVPPPQHF | - | TRBV19 | - | TRBJ1-5
TGCGCCAGCAGTGCAGGGGGCGGTCAGCCCCAGCATTTT | CASSAGGGQPQHF | - | TRBV10-1 | TRBD1 | TRBJ1-5
TGTGCCAGCTCACCGGCGGACGGCTATGGCTACACCTTC | CASSPADGYGYTF | - | TRBV18 | - | TRBJ1-2
TGTGCCAGCAGTACCTCGGGACTAGCGGCGAACACCGGGGAGCTGTTTTTT | CASSTSGLAANTGELFF | - | TRBV28 | TRBD2 | TRBJ2-2
TGCGCCAGCAGTGTAGGACAGGGGGCGGCCGGGGAGCTGTTTTTT | CASSVGQGAAGELFF | - | TRBV10-1 | TRBD1 | TRBJ2-2